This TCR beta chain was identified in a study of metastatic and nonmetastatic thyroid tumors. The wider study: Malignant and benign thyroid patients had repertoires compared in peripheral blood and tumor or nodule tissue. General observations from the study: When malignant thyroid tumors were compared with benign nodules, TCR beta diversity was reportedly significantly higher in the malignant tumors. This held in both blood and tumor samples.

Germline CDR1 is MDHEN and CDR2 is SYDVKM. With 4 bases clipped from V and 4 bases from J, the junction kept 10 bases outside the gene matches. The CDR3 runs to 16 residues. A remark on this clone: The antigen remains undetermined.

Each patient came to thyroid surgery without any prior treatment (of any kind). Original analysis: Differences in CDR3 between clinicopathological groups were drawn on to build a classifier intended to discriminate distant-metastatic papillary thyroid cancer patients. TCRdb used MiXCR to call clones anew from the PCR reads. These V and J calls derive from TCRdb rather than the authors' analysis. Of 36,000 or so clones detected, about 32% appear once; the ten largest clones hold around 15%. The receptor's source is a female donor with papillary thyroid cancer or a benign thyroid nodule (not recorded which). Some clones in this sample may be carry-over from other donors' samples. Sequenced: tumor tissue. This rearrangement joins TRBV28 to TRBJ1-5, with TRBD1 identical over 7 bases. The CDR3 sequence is CASSSRRTGLNQPQHF. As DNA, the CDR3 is TGTGCCAGCAGTTCGCGCCGGACAGGCTTGAATCAGCCCCAGCATTTT.